These 24 T cell receptor beta chains originate from one sample sequenced in a study of blood T cells in healthy people across ages. Primed by a sample-barcoded 5' primer and a J-beta primer mix, a second PCR proceeded for roughly 6 to 12 cycles. Each CDR3 protein is one row after TCRdb ran MiXCR on the 5' RACE reads. This sample has 500,000 to 650,000 distinct CDR3 sequences; 25% to 35% occur once, and the top ten carry approximately 3.6%. This same sample was also part of a study on T cells of mothers and their children.

The sample consisted of blood. The receptor set was obtained from a boy between 2 and 10 years old in good health.

This clonotype was observed a few times. The chain joins TRBV5-4 to TRBJ2-3; D remains unclear. Germline CDR1 is SGHNT and CDR2 is YYREEE (reference sequence). The CDR3 has 14 amino acids. Trimming stripped 0 bases from V and 2 bases from J, with 7 bases between. In DNA form, the CDR3 reads TGTGCCAGCAGCTTGGCGGCAGACACAGATACGCAGTATTTT. Translating it yields CASSLAADTDTQYF.

The chain joins TRBV7-8 to TRBJ2-5; no clear D gene. The DNA end is more similar to TRBJ2-1, so the J call may be wrong. Germline values: CDR1 SGHVS, CDR2 FQNEAQ. The CDR3 is 13 amino acids. The CDR3 protein is CASSSHFRQEQFF. CDR3 coding DNA: TGTGCCAGCAGCTCTCATTTTCGCCAAGAGCAGTTCTTC.

CDR3 coding DNA: TGTGCCAGCAGCTTGAGCCAGGGGGCGACCTACGAGCAGTACTTC. Amino acid sequence: CASSLSQGATYEQYF. The chain employs TRBV7-9 and TRBJ2-7; 8 bases agree with TRBD1. This CDR3 is 15 amino acids long. Looked up from germline, CDR1 is SEHNR and CDR2 is FQNEAQ (reference sequence). Trimming took 3 bases from V and 2 from J; bases not matched to a gene: 6.

The chain recombines TRBV7-2 with TRBJ2-4; 10 nucleotides line up with TRBD2. V dropped 5 bases and J dropped 11; count of bases not matched to a gene: 6. The CDR3 is 13 amino acids. The germline CDR1 and CDR2 sequences are SGHTA and FQGNSA. For the CDR3, the DNA is TGTGCCAGCAGCCCTAGCGGGGGCGACGTTCAGTACTTC. Its translation: CASSPSGGDVQYF.

The sample holds a few counts of this clonotype. The rearrangement uses TRBV7-9 and TRBJ2-2; TRBD2 agrees at 14 bases. The ends lost 5 bases at V and 7 bases at J; junction bases unmatched: 9. CDR3 length: 17 amino acids. Germline assignment: CDR1 SEHNR and CDR2 FQNEAQ (reference sequence). This chain's CDR3 is CASSEGLAGVRGGELFF. CDR3 nucleotide sequence: TGTGCCAGCAGCGAGGGACTAGCGGGAGTTCGTGGCGGGGAGCTGTTTTTT.

This clonotype was counted only a few times. The V gene is TRBV3-1, the J gene TRBJ1-1; 7 bases map to TRBD1. The germline CDR1 and CDR2 sequences are LGHDT and YNNKEL (reference sequence). The ends lost 4 bases at V and 5 bases at J; junction bases unmatched: 7. The CDR3 extends over 14 amino acids. The CDR3 DNA reads TGTGCCAGCAGCCCCTGGGGCAGGGGGACTGAAGCTTTCTTT. Translation: CASSPWGRGTEAFF.

This chain's CDR3 is CASSLDLGRDRGQAYNEQFF. In nucleotides, the CDR3 is TGTGCCAGCAGCTTAGATCTGGGCCGGGACAGGGGGCAAGCCTACAATGAGCAGTTCTTC. This chain joins TRBV11-3 and TRBJ2-1; the match to TRBD1 covers 12 bases. The V segment lost 0 bases and the J segment 2 bases; nucleotides outside the gene matches: 11. This CDR3 has 20 residues. Germline V CDR1 and CDR2: SGHNT, YENEEA. The whole variable domain, remainder taken from reference TRBV11-3 and TRBJ2-1, is EAGVVQSPRYKIIEKKQPVAFWCNPISGHNTLYWYLQNLGQGPELLIRYENEEAVDDSQLPKDRFSAERLKGVDSTLKIQPAELGDSAVYLCASSLDLGRDRGQAYNEQFFGPGTRLTVL.

This clonotype turned up a few times. The chain carries TRBV6-1 and TRBJ2-3, with 7 nucleotides matching TRBD2. The CDR3 is made up of 16 amino acids. Looked up from germline, CDR1 is MNHNS and CDR2 is SASEGT. Germline trimming cut 9 bases from V and 2 bases from J; bases unmatched to any gene: 14. CDR3 in DNA: TGTGCCAGTAGAGAGAGGAGCGGGGTGGCCACAGATACGCAGTATTTT. Protein sequence: CASRERSGVATDTQYF.

This clonotype was seen a handful of times. V and J are TRBV7-2 and TRBJ1-6, with D perhaps matching TRBD1 (5 bases). The CDR3 has 15 residues. The germline V gene has CDR1 SGHTA and CDR2 FQGNSA. V was clipped by 5 bases and J by 7 bases, with 15 bases between them. The DNA for the CDR3 is TGTGCCAGCAGCCCCACTCAGGGAAACAATTCACCCCTCCACTTT. Encoded protein: CASSPTQGNNSPLHF. Looking up the rest from reference TRBV7-2 and TRBJ1-6 gives the full variable domain: GAGVSQSPSNKVTEKGKDVELRCDPISGHTALYWYRQSLGQGLEFLIYFQGNSAPDKSGLPSDRFSAERTGGSVSTLTIQRTQQEDSAVYLCASSPTQGNNSPLHFGNGTRLTVT.

This clonotype has only a few counts. This sequence joins TRBV2 and TRBJ1-2, with D maybe TRBD1 (5 bases). Germline assignment: CDR1 SNHLY and CDR2 FYNNEI. The CDR3 runs to 14 residues. Trimming removed 2 bases from V and 5 bases from J, with 12 bases in between. The CDR3 DNA sequence: TGTGCCAGCAGTGAACTGGGACGGTTTTATGGCTACACCTTC. It specifies CASSELGRFYGYTF.

This clonotype turned up a few times. The V gene is TRBV7-2, the J gene TRBJ1-2, with D perhaps TRBD1 (5 bases). Between the trimmed V and J ends, which lost 5 bases and 2 bases, there was a span of 15 bases. From germline, CDR1 is SGHTA and CDR2 FQGNSA. The CDR3 runs to 15 residues. CDR3 region: CASSRGGQGNYGYTF. The CDR3 DNA sequence: TGTGCCAGCAGCCGGGGCGGGCAGGGAAACTATGGCTACACCTTC. The complete variable domain, with remaining parts taken from reference TRBV7-2 and TRBJ1-2, reads GAGVSQSPSNKVTEKGKDVELRCDPISGHTALYWYRQSLGQGLEFLIYFQGNSAPDKSGLPSDRFSAERTGGSVSTLTIQRTQQEDSAVYLCASSRGGQGNYGYTFGSGTRLTVV.

This clonotype was found a few times. The chain couples TRBV27 to TRBJ2-2; D possibly uses TRBD1 or TRBD2 (5 bases each). V lost 6 bases and J 0 bases, leaving 17 bases between the germline ends. The CDR3 contains 17 residues. Germline V gene lookup returns CDR1 MNHEY and CDR2 SMNVEV (reference sequence). CDR3 sequence reads: CASSPAPGRANTGELFF. The CDR3 region has the DNA TGTGCCAGCAGCCCCGCGCCGGGACGGGCGAACACCGGGGAGCTGTTTTTT.

The rearrangement uses TRBV2 and TRBJ2-5; the match to TRBD2 covers 7 bases. The J call may not be correct, given that the DNA end is closer to TRBJ2-1. CDR3 length: 13 residues. Germline V gene data show CDR1 as SNHLY and CDR2 as FYNNEI. The CDR3 loop is CASSVGRGNEQFF. CDR3 bases: TGTGCCAGCAGTGTGGGGAGGGGCAATGAGCAGTTCTTC.

This rearrangement joins TRBV5-1 to TRBJ1-2; 11 nucleotides align to TRBD1. V was pared by 4 bases and J by 4 bases, with 3 bases of the junction left unmatched. Germline CDR1 is SGHRS and CDR2 is YFSETQ. The CDR3 is 14 residues long. CDR3 in amino acids: CASSRTGGAYGYTF. CDR3 DNA: TGCGCCAGCAGCAGGACAGGGGGCGCCTATGGCTACACCTTC.

CDR3 loop: CSAPGTSGSGETQYF. The CDR3 DNA reads TGCAGTGCCCCGGGGACTAGCGGGAGCGGGGAGACCCAGTACTTC. This chain uses TRBV20-1 with TRBJ2-5; 14 bases are shared with TRBD2. There are 15 residues in the CDR3. With 6 bases clipped from V and 5 bases from J, the junction kept 8 bases outside the gene matches. Per germline, CDR1 DFQATT and CDR2 SNEGSKA (reference sequence).

In its sample, this clonotype was seen a few times. The J gene is TRBJ2-1, the V gene TRBV20-1; 8 nucleotides line up with TRBD2. This CDR3 has 16 residues. Losses at the gene ends were 1 base for V and 7 bases for J; bases not matched to a gene: 12. Germline V lookup: CDR1 DFQATT, CDR2 SNEGSKA (reference sequence). As DNA, the CDR3 is TGCAGTGCTAGAGGGCTCACCGGGACTAGAGAAAATGAGCAGTTCTTC. Translation: CSARGLTGTRENEQFF.

Only a few counts were recorded for this clonotype. V and J are TRBV7-9 and TRBJ2-5, with TRBD2 matching 11 bases. Germline values: CDR1 SEHNR, CDR2 FQNEAQ (reference sequence). V shed 3 bases, J shed 3 bases, and the junction held 3 bases outside the gene matches. The CDR3 covers 15 residues. The CDR3 sequence: CASSFSGGAEETQYF. The CDR3 nucleotides are TGTGCCAGCAGCTTTAGCGGGGGGGCGGAAGAGACCCAGTACTTC.

The chain recombines TRBV19 with TRBJ2-1, with 10 bases lining up with TRBD2. Germline assignment: CDR1 LNHDA and CDR2 SQIVND (reference sequence). This CDR3 region has 16 residues. V was pared by 3 bases and J by 1 base, with 3 bases of the junction left unmatched. The CDR3 region has the DNA TGTGCCAGTAGTATGACTAGCGGGCTTTCCTACAATGAGCAGTTCTTC. Its translation: CASSMTSGLSYNEQFF. The entire variable domain, with the rest obtained from reference TRBV19 and TRBJ2-1, is as follows: DGGITQSPKYLFRKEGQNVTLSCEQNLNHDAMYWYRQDPGQGLRLIYYSQIVNDFQKGDIAEGYSVSREKKESFPLTVTSAQKNPTAFYLCASSMTSGLSYNEQFFGPGTRLTVL.

The genes are TRBV24-1 and TRBJ2-1; TRBD2 matches at 7 bases. The germline CDR1 and CDR2 sequences are KGHDR and SFDVKD. The CDR3 has 12 amino acids. V was pared by 7 bases and J by 5 bases, with 1 base of the junction left unmatched. CDR3 sequence: CATRGGDNEQFF. In DNA form, the CDR3 reads TGTGCCACCAGGGGGGGGGACAATGAGCAGTTCTTC.

This clonotype has at least ten counts. The CDR3 is CASSLVRASTGELFF. The CDR3 DNA reads as TGTGCCAGCAGCTTAGTCCGGGCAAGCACCGGGGAGCTGTTTTTT. The chain carries TRBV7-2 and TRBJ2-2; D is ambiguous. The V end was cut by 1 base, the J end by 4 bases, with 10 bases between. Germline assignment: CDR1 SGHTA and CDR2 FQGNSA. The CDR3 has 15 amino acids.

This clonotype was seen more than once but under ten times. The junction and the germline gene differ at one end; a read error may be behind it. This rearrangement joins TRBV12-3 or TRBV12-4 to TRBJ2-5; D might be TRBD1 (5 bases). CDR3 size: 14 residues. As DNA, the CDR3 is TGTACCAGCAGGCGTGGGGCACGCCAAGAGACCCAGTACTTC. Encoded protein: CTSRRGARQETQYF.

This clonotype was counted a few times. The V call is TRBV20-1, the J call TRBJ1-4, with no clear D. V shed 1 base and J shed 0 bases, with 6 bases lying between them. The CDR3 loop spans 14 amino acids. From germline, CDR1 is DFQATT and CDR2 SNEGSKA (reference sequence). The CDR3 loop is CSARVTATNEKLFF. In DNA, the CDR3 is TGCAGTGCTAGAGTGACCGCAACTAATGAAAAACTGTTTTTT.

The rearrangement uses TRBV6-2 or TRBV6-3 and TRBJ2-1; 14 bases agree with TRBD2. V lost 2 bases and J lost 9; bases outside the gene matches: 18. The CDR3 extends over 20 amino acids. Per the germline V gene, CDR1 is MNHEY and CDR2 is SVGEGT. CDR3 nucleotide sequence: TGTGCCAGCAGTTACGCGTCCGGGACAACGGGACTAGCGGGAGTTATTGAGCAGTTCTTC. It encodes CASSYASGTTGLAGVIEQFF.

In its sample, this clonotype was seen a few times. This chain links TRBV6-2 or TRBV6-3 with TRBJ2-4; tentative D call: TRBD2 (6 bases). CDR3 length equals 16 residues. Per germline, CDR1 MNHEY and CDR2 SVGEGT. V dropped 0 bases and J dropped 4 bases, with 13 bases sitting between them. CDR3 loop: CASSYSAGRVKNIQYF. The DNA for the CDR3 is TGTGCCAGCAGTTACTCCGCGGGACGGGTGAAAAACATTCAGTACTTC.